These 10 T cell receptor beta chains share one sample of origin, sequenced in a study of blood T cell repertoires in COVID-19 (dated by TCRdb to 2020 to 2021). Preparation of the library involved the immunoSEQ multiplex PCR assay. Entries here come from immuneACCESS through TCRdb and include only in-frame sequences with V and J called. Some clones fail to appear in such tables; in the studies checked, an unresolved V gene covers under half of the shortfall, and the cause of the remainder is unknown. A total of about 500,000 clones appear in this sample, about 85% of them only once. About 0.75% of the sample belongs to the ten largest clones. Sequenced: PBMCs or T cells enriched from blood (not recorded which). These receptors were taken from a woman under 30 who had recovered from COVID-19.

This chain joins TRBV7-2 and TRBJ2-7; D might be TRBD2 (5 bases). Germline V CDR1 and CDR2: SGHTA, FQGNSA. V was shortened by 5 bases and J by 6 bases, with 17 bases between the two germline ends. The CDR3 runs 14 residues. This CDR3 is CASSPRRASGEQYF. CDR3 nucleotides: TGTGCCAGCAGCCCCCGGCGGGCTAGTGGCGAGCAGTACTTC.

The V call is TRBV3-1 (or the pseudogene TRBV3-2), the J call TRBJ2-1, with D uncertain. The CDR3 is made up of 14 amino acids. Between the trimmed V and J ends, which lost 1 base and 15 bases, there was a span of 19 bases. From germline, CDR1 is LGHDT and CDR2 YNNKEL (reference sequence). CDR3 DNA: TGTGCCAGCAGCCAAGCTGACGACTTCCCTTCGGCGTTCTTC. Amino acid sequence: CASSQADDFPSAFF.

In DNA form, the CDR3 reads TGTGCCAGCAGCCCGAACGGAGAGGGCCAAGCTTTCTTT. Translating it yields CASSPNGEGQAFF. This chain links TRBV9 with TRBJ1-1; no firm D call. Looked up from germline, CDR1 is SGDLS and CDR2 is YYNGEE. V was pared by 4 bases and J by 9 bases, with 16 bases between. CDR3 length: 13 amino acids. Looking up the rest from reference TRBV9 and TRBJ1-1 gives the full variable domain: DSGVTQTPKHLITATGQRVTLRCSPRSGDLSVYWYQQSLDQGLQFLIQYYNGEERAKGNILERFSAQQFPDLHSELNLSSLELGDSALYFCASSPNGEGQAFFGQGTRLTVV.

The chain carries TRBV5-5 and TRBJ1-2; D is unresolved. Germline CDR1 is SGHKS and CDR2 is YYEKEE (reference sequence). The CDR3 covers 15 residues. V was trimmed by 3 bases and J by 3 bases, leaving 15 bases between them. CDR3 bases: TGTGCCAGCAGCTACCGTCGGGGAGGCGACTATGGCTACACCTTC. The encoded protein is CASSYRRGGDYGYTF.

V is TRBV28 and J is TRBJ1-4, with D tentatively TRBD1 (5 bases). There are 15 residues in the CDR3. Per germline, CDR1 MDHEN and CDR2 SYDVKM. V lost 4 bases and J 4 bases, leaving 13 bases between the germline ends. The CDR3 sequence is CASSSNQGNNEKLFF. The CDR3 DNA is TGTGCCAGCAGTTCAAATCAGGGTAATAATGAAAAACTGTTTTTT.

Notes on this clone: Other DNA sequences in the sample encode the same CDR3. The chain has TRBV28 and TRBJ2-5; D might be TRBD2 (7 bases). V was clipped by 4 bases and J by 1 base, with 13 bases between them. Germline-derived CDR1 and CDR2 are MDHEN and SYDVKM. This CDR3 has 15 amino acids. The CDR3 spells CASSSGGGLQETQYF. CDR3 bases: TGTGCCAGCAGTTCGGGCGGGGGCCTCCAAGAGACCCAGTACTTC.

This clone came up once. The rearrangement links TRBV19 to TRBJ2-7; 7 nucleotides agree with TRBD2. Unmatched junction bases numbered 3, after V lost 2 bases and J lost 2 bases. In germline, CDR1 is LNHDA, CDR2 SQIVND (reference sequence). This CDR3 contains 14 residues. Written as DNA, the CDR3 is TGTGCCAGTAGTATAATCGGGGGGACCTACGAGCAGTACTTC. Protein product: CASSIIGGTYEQYF.

The V call is TRBV5-1, the J call TRBJ2-2, with a tentative D call TRBD1 (5 bases). The CDR3 runs to 14 residues. Trimming removed 4 bases at V and 4 bases at J, with 11 bases between. CDR1 and CDR2 from the germline V gene are SGHRS and YFSETQ. The CDR3 sequence is CASSMTEPTGELFF. The CDR3 DNA is TGCGCCAGCAGCATGACAGAGCCCACCGGGGAGCTGTTTTTT.

On this clone itself: Only one base separates this from a far larger clonotype, so it likely reflects a read error. The rearrangement links TRBV7-9 to TRBJ1-1; 11 bases line up with TRBD1. Germline-derived CDR1 and CDR2 are SEHNR and FQNEAQ (reference sequence). Trimming cost V 5 bases and J 6 bases; bases outside gene matches: 5. The CDR3 spans 14 residues. This CDR3 reads CASSPGQGVPEAFF. The CDR3 DNA is TGTGCCAGCAGCCCGGGACAGGGGGTACCTGAAGCTTTCTTT.

CDR3 coding DNA: TGCGCCAGCGCCTCGCGCCGGGACAGTACCTACGAGCAGTACTTC. It encodes CASASRRDSTYEQYF. The chain has TRBV5-1 and TRBJ2-7; 7 bases are a match to TRBD1. This CDR3 region has 15 residues. Germline CDR1 SGHRS, CDR2 YFSETQ. V shed 7 bases, J shed 2 bases, and the junction held 12 bases outside the gene matches.